Following are 28 T cell receptor beta chains from one sample sequenced in a study of shared clonotypes between healthy human individuals. Method: immunoSEQ multiplex PCR; TCRdb's copy keeps in-frame clones and lacks some. The profile shows under 600,000 clones, about 97% of them singletons. The sequencing sample was made of naive CD4+ T cells sorted from blood. As to subset: CD45RA+ positively selected. The receptors stem from a woman aged 25 to 39 in good health.

The CDR3: CASFPGARPTDTQYF. CDR3 coding DNA: TGTGCCAGCTTCCCCGGGGCCCGCCCCACAGATACGCAGTATTTT. The genes are TRBV11-2 and TRBJ2-3; D might be TRBD1 or TRBD2, each matching 5 bases. Germline V gene lookup returns CDR1 SGHAT and CDR2 FQNNGV. The CDR3 runs 15 residues. Deletions cut 8 bases from V and 2 bases from J, with 17 bases between.

The rearrangement joins TRBV5-1 to TRBJ2-5; no reliable D call. This CDR3 spans 14 amino acids. Per the germline V gene, CDR1 is SGHRS and CDR2 is YFSETQ. V shed 1 base and J shed 0 bases, with 7 bases lying between them. The CDR3 loop reads CASSLWQNQETQYF. Written as DNA, the CDR3 is TGCGCCAGCAGCTTGTGGCAGAACCAAGAGACCCAGTACTTC.

This chain links TRBV19 with TRBJ2-7; D ambiguous. The CDR3 is 12 amino acids. Germline V lookup: CDR1 LNHDA, CDR2 SQIVND (reference sequence). Trimming pared 1 base from V and 4 bases from J, leaving 5 bases between. CDR3: CASSIAGYEQYF. The CDR3 DNA reads TGTGCCAGTAGTATAGCGGGTTACGAGCAGTACTTC.

The rearrangement links TRBV10-3 to TRBJ2-1; D possibly corresponds to TRBD2 (5 bases). This CDR3 contains 15 residues. The germline V and J ends were trimmed by 11 bases and 7 bases, with 24 bases remaining between them. CDR1 and CDR2 (germline): ENHRY, SYGVKD. DNA of the CDR3: TGTGCCGCAAAGCAATTGGAGGATGGACCAAATGAGCAGTTCTTC. It codes for CAAKQLEDGPNEQFF.

On this clone: Different DNA sequences within this sample yield the same CDR3. This chain connects TRBV27 to TRBJ2-7, with 8 bases identical to TRBD2. With 3 bases clipped from V and 1 base from J, the junction kept 5 bases outside the gene matches. There are 15 residues in the CDR3. Germline V CDR1 and CDR2: MNHEY, SMNVEV (reference sequence). This CDR3 is CASSFTSGSSYEQYF. The CDR3 DNA is TGTGCCAGCAGTTTTACCAGCGGGAGTTCCTACGAGCAGTACTTC.

The chain is built from TRBV11-2 and TRBJ1-2; D is undetermined. Between the trimmed V and J ends, which lost 1 base and 14 bases, there was a span of 11 bases. The CDR3 totals 11 residues. The germline V gene encodes CDR1 SGHAT and CDR2 FQNNGV. The CDR3 bases are TGTGCCAGCAGCTTAGGAGGGCCCAAGACCTTC. Amino acid sequence: CASSLGGPKTF.

This chain joins TRBV11-2 and TRBJ2-5; D tentatively reads TRBD1 or TRBD2 (7 bases each). This CDR3 is 11 amino acids long. Looked up from germline, CDR1 is SGHAT and CDR2 is FQNNGV. V was shortened by 5 bases and J by 9 bases, with 10 bases between the two germline ends. As DNA, the CDR3 is TGTGCCAGCAGCCAGGGGGGGGCCCAGTACTTC. Protein sequence: CASSQGGAQYF.

The rearrangement uses TRBV2 and TRBJ1-3, with D possibly being TRBD1 (5 bases). The CDR3 contains 14 residues. Trimming removed 4 bases at V and 1 base at J, with 8 bases between. Germline V gene sequence: CDR1 SNHLY, CDR2 FYNNEI. The CDR3 loop is CASSAQGSGNTIYF. The CDR3, as DNA: TGTGCCAGCAGTGCTCAGGGTTCTGGAAACACCATATATTTT.

The chain couples TRBV9 to TRBJ2-3; perhaps TRBD2 as D (6 bases). CDR1 is SGDLS and CDR2 is YYNGEE in the germline V gene. The CDR3 extends over 15 amino acids. V was cut by 5 bases and J by 0 bases, with 13 bases left in between. CDR3 in DNA: TGTGCCAGCAGGGAGGGGCTAGCGAGCACAGATACGCAGTATTTT. The encoded protein is CASREGLASTDTQYF.

The chain has TRBV4-2 and TRBJ1-1, with D unresolved. Per germline, CDR1 LGHNA and CDR2 YNFKEQ. The CDR3 covers 15 residues. Between the trimmed V and J ends, which lost 3 bases and 0 bases, there was a span of 11 bases. The CDR3 sequence: CASSQLENMNTEAFF. The CDR3 coding sequence is TGTGCCAGCAGCCAGCTGGAAAATATGAACACTGAAGCTTTCTTT.

The chain joins TRBV19 to TRBJ2-7, with 8 nucleotides matching TRBD1. V lost 4 bases to trimming and J lost 4 bases; unmatched junction nucleotides: 15. This CDR3 is built from 17 residues. Germline assignment: CDR1 LNHDA and CDR2 SQIVND (reference sequence). CDR3 in DNA: TGTGCCAGTAGTAACCAAACGCCCAGGGGGCTCGATTACGAGCAGTACTTC. Amino acid sequence: CASSNQTPRGLDYEQYF.

The chain uses TRBV4-1 and TRBJ2-3; 9 nucleotides match TRBD2. After removal of 4 bases from V and 4 bases from J, the junction contained 15 bases not matched to a gene. The CDR3 runs to 18 residues. Germline-derived CDR1 and CDR2 are MGHRA and YSYEKL. The CDR3 DNA sequence: TGCGCCAGCAGCCCAATACCGAGCAGTAGCGGGAGCGCAGATACGCAGTATTTT. This encodes CASSPIPSSSGSADTQYF.

V usage is TRBV28 and J usage is TRBJ1-4; the D gene is possibly TRBD1 (6 bases). V gave up 6 bases and J gave up 8 bases, with 16 bases separating them. This CDR3 region has 14 residues. Germline V gives CDR1 MDHEN, CDR2 SYDVKM. As DNA, the CDR3 is TGTGCCAGCAGAATACAGGGTCTATCGGAAAAACTGTTTTTT. Translation: CASRIQGLSEKLFF. Looking up the rest from reference TRBV28 and TRBJ1-4 gives the full variable domain: DVKVTQSSRYLVKRTGEKVFLECVQDMDHENMFWYRQDPGLGLRLIYFSYDVKMKEKGDIPEGYSVSREKKERFSLILESASTNQTSMYLCASRIQGLSEKLFFGSGTQLSVL.

The chain couples TRBV2 to TRBJ2-7, with unresolved D. The CDR3 contains 14 residues. Germline-derived CDR1 and CDR2 are SNHLY and FYNNEI. V lost 10 bases to trimming and J lost 0 bases, with 16 bases between them. DNA of the CDR3: TGTGCCACCCTCTCCCCAGCGAACTCCTACGAGCAGTACTTC. It codes for CATLSPANSYEQYF.

The chain carries TRBV4-2 and TRBJ2-1; 9 positions agree with TRBD2. Trimming took 0 bases from V and 7 from J; bases not matched to a gene: 16. The CDR3 is 19 residues long. Germline V gene lookup returns CDR1 LGHNA and CDR2 YNFKEQ. The CDR3 DNA is TGTGCCAGCAGCCAAGATCAAGAAGTAGCGGGAGATTATACGAATGAGCAGTTCTTC. Its protein product is CASSQDQEVAGDYTNEQFF.

V gene TRBV28 combines with J gene TRBJ1-5, with D maybe TRBD1 (6 bases). CDR3 length equals 15 residues. Trimming cost V 4 bases and J 2 bases, with 12 bases left between them. Germline CDR1 reads MDHEN; CDR2 reads SYDVKM. CDR3 protein: CASSSRGAGNQPQHF. CDR3 nucleotides: TGTGCCAGCAGTTCTCGGGGGGCTGGCAATCAGCCCCAGCATTTT.

The J gene is TRBJ1-1, the V gene TRBV5-1, with D possibly matching TRBD1 (5 bases). Trimming pared 5 bases from V and 2 bases from J, leaving 13 bases between. Germline CDR1 reads SGHRS; CDR2 reads YFSETQ. This CDR3 is built from 14 residues. CDR3 DNA sequence: TGCGCCAGCAGTACTGACAGAGTCAACACTGAAGCTTTCTTT. It encodes CASSTDRVNTEAFF. The full variable domain, its missing parts supplied by reference TRBV5-1 and TRBJ1-1, is KAGVTQTPRYLIKTRGQQVTLSCSPISGHRSVSWYQQTPGQGLQFLFEYFSETQRNKGNFPGRFSGRQFSNSRSEMNVSTLELGDSALYLCASSTDRVNTEAFFGQGTRLTVV.

As DNA, the CDR3 is TGTGCCAGCAGCGCCACAGGGAACACTGAAGCTTTCTTT. It encodes CASSATGNTEAFF. The chain employs TRBV7-7 and TRBJ1-1; perhaps TRBD1 as D (5 bases). Germline loops: CDR1 SSHAT, CDR2 FNYEAQ (reference sequence). V was pared by 5 bases and J by 1 base, with 8 bases between. The CDR3 spans 13 residues. The complete variable domain, with remaining parts taken from reference TRBV7-7 and TRBJ1-1, reads GAGVSQSPRYKVTKRGQDVTLRCDPISSHATLYWYQQALGQGPEFLTYFNYEAQPDKSGLPSDRFSAERPEGSISTLTIQRTEQRDSAMYRCASSATGNTEAFFGQGTRLTVV.

This clone was counted once. The chain joins TRBV28 to TRBJ1-2; D is perhaps TRBD1 (5 bases). The CDR3 extends over 17 amino acids. V was cut by 3 bases and J by 0 bases, with 17 bases left in between. Germline V gene lookup returns CDR1 MDHEN and CDR2 SYDVKM. CDR3 coding DNA: TGTGCCAGCAGTTTGGATTTACGGGACCGAGCTAACTATGGCTACACCTTC. Encoded protein: CASSLDLRDRANYGYTF.

This clone has just one count. The chain carries TRBV7-2 and TRBJ1-2; no clear D. The germline CDR1 and CDR2 sequences are SGHTA and FQGNSA. This CDR3 is built from 16 residues. V shed 5 bases and J shed 1 base, with 17 bases lying between them. The CDR3 region has the DNA TGTGCCAGCAGCCCCCGAGGCGGCAGTCATAACTATGGCTACACCTTC. Its protein product is CASSPRGGSHNYGYTF.

CDR3 sequence: CASSSRAGQGKENTEAFF. The CDR3 region has the DNA TGTGCCAGCAGTTCCCGGGCGGGACAGGGTAAGGAAAACACTGAAGCTTTCTTT. The gene calls are TRBV11-2 and TRBJ1-1, with TRBD1 identical over 9 bases. This CDR3 has 18 amino acids. Per germline, CDR1 SGHAT and CDR2 FQNNGV. V was clipped by 6 bases and J by 2 bases; unmatched bases: 16. The variable domain in full, completed from reference TRBV11-2 and TRBJ1-1, reads EAGVAQSPRYKIIEKRQSVAFWCNPISGHATLYWYQQILGQGPKLLIQFQNNGVVDDSQLPKDRFSAERLKGVDSTLKIQPAKLEDSAVYLCASSSRAGQGKENTEAFFGQGTRLTVV.

The CDR3 nucleotides are TGTGCCAGTAGTATTGCAGGGTCAGATACGCAGTATTTT. Its translation is CASSIAGSDTQYF. The chain couples TRBV19 to TRBJ2-3, with a tentative D call TRBD1 (5 bases). Trimming removed 3 bases from V and 4 bases from J, with 8 bases in between. CDR1 and CDR2 (germline): LNHDA, SQIVND (reference sequence). The CDR3 loop spans 13 amino acids.

Only one count was recorded for this clone. Other DNA sequences of this sample code for an identical CDR3. The rearrangement joins TRBV10-3 to TRBJ2-7; the D is unclear. The CDR3 consists of 11 residues. CDR1 and CDR2 from the germline V gene are ENHRY and SYGVKD. Trimming removed 6 bases from V and 2 bases from J, with 5 bases in between. This CDR3 reads CAISSTYEQYF. The CDR3 region has the DNA TGTGCCATCAGCAGCACCTACGAGCAGTACTTC.

The rearrangement links TRBV28 to TRBJ1-5, with 10 nucleotides matching TRBD1. The CDR3 is made up of 15 amino acids. Germline CDR1 reads MDHEN; CDR2 reads SYDVKM. V dropped 6 bases and J dropped 1; count of bases not matched to a gene: 3. CDR3 sequence reads: CASRKTGGSNQPQHF. CDR3 DNA: TGTGCCAGCAGAAAGACAGGGGGCAGCAATCAGCCCCAGCATTTT.

This rearrangement joins TRBV5-1 to TRBJ2-5; D not certain. Looked up from germline, CDR1 is SGHRS and CDR2 is YFSETQ. This CDR3 comprises 13 residues. The V gene lost 0 bases and the J gene lost 2 bases, with 5 bases spanning the gap. The chain's CDR3 is CASSLGDQETQYF. In DNA form, the CDR3 reads TGCGCCAGCAGCTTGGGGGATCAAGAGACCCAGTACTTC.

This chain connects TRBV5-4 to TRBJ1-1; D uncertain. CDR1 and CDR2 (germline): SGHNT, YYREEE (reference sequence). Trimming shortened V by 0 bases and J by 3 bases, and 9 bases separated the two germline ends. This CDR3 is 14 amino acids long. This CDR3 is CASSLAGRDTEAFF. DNA of the CDR3: TGTGCCAGCAGCTTGGCCGGTAGGGACACTGAAGCTTTCTTT.

This clone has only one observation. V is TRBV28 and J is TRBJ2-7; 9 bases are a match to TRBD2. CDR1 MDHEN and CDR2 SYDVKM come from the germline V gene. Germline trimming cut 9 bases from V and 0 bases from J; bases unmatched to any gene: 12. The length of the CDR3 is 16 residues. CDR3 protein: CASRAGGPLLSYEQYF. The CDR3 nucleotides are TGTGCCAGTCGAGCGGGAGGTCCCCTCCTCTCCTACGAGCAGTACTTC.

This chain connects TRBV28 to TRBJ2-5, with D perhaps matching TRBD1 (6 bases). This CDR3 comprises 14 residues. V dropped 6 bases and J dropped 5 bases, with 16 bases sitting between them. CDR1 is MDHEN and CDR2 is SYDVKM in the germline V gene. The CDR3 protein is CASRPQGYGETQYF. The CDR3 coding sequence is TGTGCCAGCAGACCGCAGGGGTATGGCGAGACCCAGTACTTC.